The 3 T cell receptor beta chains presented below share a single source sample, sequenced in a study of blood T cell repertoires in COVID-19. Method: immunoSEQ multiplex PCR; TCRdb's copy keeps in-frame clones and lacks some. The table has approximately 320,000 clones, roughly 90% seen once; the top ten hold around 10%. Sequencing input: peripheral blood. All receptors come from a young woman with COVID-19, enrolled during active disease.

Turning to this clone: Other DNA sequences within the sample encode an identical CDR3. J is TRBJ2-1 and V is TRBV2; D gene unclear. The germline gives CDR1 SNHLY, CDR2 FYNNEI. The CDR3 totals 11 residues. V was shortened by 7 bases and J by 4 bases, with 5 bases between the two germline ends. CDR3 protein: CASTQYNEQFF. The DNA for the CDR3 is TGTGCCAGCACGCAGTACAATGAGCAGTTCTTC.

This chain uses TRBV7-9 with TRBJ2-7; no clear D. Deletions cut 6 bases from V and 4 bases from J, with 10 bases between. Germline assignment: CDR1 SEHNR and CDR2 FQNEAQ (reference sequence). The CDR3 runs 12 residues. The CDR3 DNA follows: TGTGCCAGCAGTCCTTGGGCTTACGAGCAGTACTTC. The encoded protein is CASSPWAYEQYF.

The J gene is TRBJ2-3, the V gene TRBV19, with 7 bases fitting TRBD2. CDR1 is LNHDA and CDR2 is SQIVND in the germline V gene (reference sequence). V lost 7 bases and J lost 6; bases outside the gene matches: 10. CDR3 length equals 14 residues. CDR3 in DNA: TGTGCCAGTACCCTCGGGACTAACGGGGATACGCAGTATTTT. Its translation is CASTLGTNGDTQYF.